This passage covers 20 T cell receptor beta chains from one sample sequenced in a study of cytomegalovirus exposure and HLA in healthy donors (dated by TCRdb to the late 2010s). Library construction relied on the immunoSEQ multiplex PCR assay. A mixture of 60 forward primers for TCR Vbeta segments and 13 reverse primers for TCR Jbeta segments was used in the multiplex PCR. This is the immuneACCESS table as TCRdb keeps it, with only in-frame sequences that have V and J called. A part of the clones is gone; compared with another copy, unresolved V genes explain less than half, and the rest is unexplained. The sample's own table lists 100,000 to 150,000 clones. The leading ten clones occupy approximately 1.8% of the sample. Material for sequencing was PBMCs. These receptors were obtained from a man aged 18 to 30 in good health and CMV-seronegative.

The rearrangement uses TRBV19 and TRBJ1-1; 9 positions match TRBD1. The length of the CDR3 is 17 residues. Losses at the gene ends were 3 bases for V and 4 bases for J; bases not matched to a gene: 12. CDR1 is LNHDA and CDR2 is SQIVND in the germline V gene (reference sequence). CDR3 sequence reads: CASSMGYRGRGVTEAFF. CDR3 DNA: TGTGCCAGTAGTATGGGATACAGGGGGCGCGGGGTCACTGAAGCTTTCTTT.

The chain recombines TRBV30 with TRBJ2-5, with TRBD1 matching 7 bases. Germline V lookup: CDR1 GTSNPN, CDR2 SVGIG (reference sequence). This CDR3 contains 14 residues. Germline trimming cut 0 bases from V and 4 bases from J; bases unmatched to any gene: 5. In nucleotides, the CDR3 is TGTGCCTGGAGTGTAGGGGCAGGGGGAGAGACCCAGTACTTC. Translating gives CAWSVGAGGETQYF.

The chain has TRBV5-1 and TRBJ1-1, with D perhaps matching TRBD1 (6 bases). V was clipped by 0 bases and J by 1 base, with 7 bases between them. Germline CDR1 SGHRS, CDR2 YFSETQ. There are 14 residues in the CDR3. Written as DNA, the CDR3 is TGCGCCAGCAGCTTGGGACAGGCGAACACTGAAGCTTTCTTT. Translating it yields CASSLGQANTEAFF. The whole variable domain, filled in from reference TRBV5-1 and TRBJ1-1, reads KAGVTQTPRYLIKTRGQQVTLSCSPISGHRSVSWYQQTPGQGLQFLFEYFSETQRNKGNFPGRFSGRQFSNSRSEMNVSTLELGDSALYLCASSLGQANTEAFFGQGTRLTVV.

J is TRBJ1-1 and V is TRBV4-2; 8 nucleotides align to TRBD1. J lost 1 base, V lost 2 bases, and 6 bases had no gene match. Germline assignment: CDR1 LGHNA and CDR2 YNFKEQ. The CDR3 has 16 residues. CDR3 bases: TGTGCCAGCAGCCAAAAGACAGGGGAGCCGAACACTGAAGCTTTCTTT. This sequence encodes CASSQKTGEPNTEAFF.

The rearrangement joins TRBV15 to TRBJ2-3, with D possibly TRBD2 on 6 matching bases. With 2 bases removed from V and 5 bases from J, the gap between germline ends came to 17 bases. The germline CDR1 and CDR2 sequences are LNHNV and YYDKDF (reference sequence). There are 16 residues in the CDR3. The CDR3 spells CATSRSGSIGVDTQYF. In DNA, the CDR3 is TGTGCCACCAGCAGATCCGGGAGCATTGGGGTAGATACGCAGTATTTT.

The V gene is TRBV11-3, the J gene TRBJ1-2; 7 nucleotides line up with TRBD1. The V segment lost 5 bases and the J segment 3 bases; nucleotides outside the gene matches: 9. The CDR3 totals 15 residues. Germline CDR1 reads SGHNT; CDR2 reads YENEEA. The DNA of the CDR3 is TGTGCCAGCAGCCCGCACAACACAGGGGACTATGGCTACACCTTC. It encodes CASSPHNTGDYGYTF.

The chain employs TRBV7-9 and TRBJ2-7; TRBD1 aligns across 9 bases. This CDR3 has 18 amino acids. The V gene's germline CDR1 is SEHNR and CDR2 FQNEAQ (reference sequence). J gave up 3 bases and V 4 bases, and 16 bases lay outside the gene matches. Here the CDR3 reads CASSSPGQGPTLGYEQYF. The CDR3 DNA is TGTGCCAGCAGCTCACCGGGACAGGGCCCTACCCTGGGCTACGAGCAGTACTTC.

This chain connects TRBV5-1 to TRBJ1-1, with a tentative D call TRBD1 (5 bases). Germline CDR1 reads SGHRS; CDR2 reads YFSETQ. CDR3 size: 14 residues. V gave up 0 bases and J gave up 1 base, with 7 bases separating them. The CDR3 coding sequence is TGCGCCAGCAGCTTGGCCAGGGCGAACACTGAAGCTTTCTTT. Protein sequence: CASSLARANTEAFF.

This chain uses TRBV30 with TRBJ1-5, with TRBD1 as a possible D gene (5 bases). V shed 4 bases and J shed 6 bases, with 16 bases lying between them. The CDR3 extends over 14 amino acids. The V gene's germline CDR1 is GTSNPN and CDR2 SVGIG (reference sequence). The DNA for the CDR3 is TGTGCCTGGACGGGTGCGGGGCCGGGTCAGCCCCAGCATTTT. As protein: CAWTGAGPGQPQHF.

This chain uses TRBV6-6 with TRBJ1-1; 8 bases are a match to TRBD1. Germline CDR1 reads MNHNY; CDR2 reads SVGAGI (reference sequence). V shed 2 bases, J shed 5 bases, and the junction held 7 bases outside the gene matches. This CDR3 has 15 residues. CDR3 in amino acids: CASSYVGQGKTEAFF. In DNA, the CDR3 is TGTGCCAGCAGTTACGTCGGACAGGGAAAGACTGAAGCTTTCTTT.

V gene TRBV7-9 combines with J gene TRBJ2-3; no clear D. The CDR3 covers 14 residues. V was pared by 5 bases and J by 0 bases, with 9 bases between. Germline V gene data show CDR1 as SEHNR and CDR2 as FQNEAQ (reference sequence). In DNA form, the CDR3 reads TGTGCCAGCAGCATGACATCTAGCACAGATACGCAGTATTTT. Its translation: CASSMTSSTDTQYF.

As to this clone: Within the sample, other DNA sequences also encode this same CDR3. The V call is TRBV6-5, the J call TRBJ2-7, with TRBD1 matching over 9 bases. Germline V CDR1 and CDR2: MNHEY, SVGAGI. Trimming cost V 6 bases and J 2 bases; bases outside gene matches: 5. This CDR3 region has 14 residues. Here the CDR3 reads CASSQGTGPYEQYF. The DNA of the CDR3 is TGTGCCAGCAGCCAGGGGACAGGGCCCTACGAGCAGTACTTC.

The chain is built from TRBV5-4 and TRBJ2-5; the D gene is possibly TRBD1 (6 bases). This CDR3 has 14 amino acids. The V end lost 0 bases, the J end lost 4 bases, and 10 bases lay between the germline ends. CDR1 is SGHNT and CDR2 is YYREEE in the germline V gene (reference sequence). CDR3 bases: TGTGCCAGCAGCTTGGAACAGGGAGCAGAGACCCAGTACTTC. Translation gives CASSLEQGAETQYF.

The chain carries TRBV5-5 and TRBJ1-4; D is ambiguous. Deletions cut 0 bases from V and 7 bases from J, with 13 bases between. CDR3 size: 15 residues. From germline, CDR1 is SGHKS and CDR2 YYEKEE (reference sequence). The CDR3 bases are TGTGCCAGCAGCTTGGGGCCTCCTGGCGGTGAAAAACTGTTTTTT. Protein product: CASSLGPPGGEKLFF.

This rearrangement joins TRBV19 to TRBJ1-3; 7 bases align to TRBD1. Looked up from germline, CDR1 is LNHDA and CDR2 is SQIVND (reference sequence). The V segment lost 2 bases and the J segment 1 base; nucleotides outside the gene matches: 2. This CDR3 has 15 amino acids. The chain's CDR3 is CASSITGQSGNTIYF. The DNA of the CDR3 is TGTGCCAGTAGTATAACGGGACAGTCTGGAAACACCATATATTTT. The full variable domain, completed using reference TRBV19 and TRBJ1-3, is DGGITQSPKYLFRKEGQNVTLSCEQNLNHDAMYWYRQDPGQGLRLIYYSQIVNDFQKGDIAEGYSVSREKKESFPLTVTSAQKNPTAFYLCASSITGQSGNTIYFGEGSWLTVV.

V is TRBV7-7 and J is TRBJ2-1; no reliable D call. The CDR3 has 13 residues. V lost 5 bases and J 4 bases, leaving 9 bases between the germline ends. Germline values: CDR1 SSHAT, CDR2 FNYEAQ (reference sequence). CDR3 protein: CASSLTEYNEQFF. Here the CDR3 DNA reads TGTGCCAGCAGCCTGACTGAGTACAATGAGCAGTTCTTC.

J is TRBJ2-5 and V is TRBV5-4; possibly TRBD2 for D (5 bases). V was pared by 0 bases and J by 4 bases, with 13 bases between. The CDR3 is 15 amino acids. Germline V gene lookup returns CDR1 SGHNT and CDR2 YYREEE (reference sequence). CDR3 sequence (DNA): TGTGCCAGCAGCTTGGCCGGGGTTGACGCAGAGACCCAGTACTTC. Amino acids: CASSLAGVDAETQYF. The variable domain in full, completed from reference TRBV5-4 and TRBJ2-5, reads ETGVTQSPTHLIKTRGQQVTLRCSSQSGHNTVSWYQQALGQGPQFIFQYYREEENGRGNFPPRFSGLQFPNYSSELNVNALELDDSALYLCASSLAGVDAETQYFGPGTRLLVL.

CDR3 residues: CASSGTLSGSYNEQFF. In nucleotides, the CDR3 is TGCGCCAGCAGCGGAACTCTTAGCGGTTCCTACAATGAGCAGTTCTTC. The chain uses TRBV5-1 and TRBJ2-1; tentative D call: TRBD2 (6 bases). Germline values: CDR1 SGHRS, CDR2 YFSETQ. The CDR3 is 16 residues long. Trimming shortened V by 4 bases and J by 1 base, and 15 bases separated the two germline ends. The whole variable domain, filled in from reference TRBV5-1 and TRBJ2-1, reads KAGVTQTPRYLIKTRGQQVTLSCSPISGHRSVSWYQQTPGQGLQFLFEYFSETQRNKGNFPGRFSGRQFSNSRSEMNVSTLELGDSALYLCASSGTLSGSYNEQFFGPGTRLTVL.

The genes are TRBV7-2 and TRBJ2-7; D possibly corresponds to TRBD2 (5 bases). Trimming took off 0 bases at V and 4 bases at J, with 13 bases between the two ends. Germline V gene data show CDR1 as SGHTA and CDR2 as FQGNSA. The CDR3 has 15 residues. The CDR3 spells CASSLAPGVQYEQYF. CDR3 bases: TGTGCCAGCAGCTTAGCCCCCGGGGTCCAGTACGAGCAGTACTTC. Full variable domain (remainder filled in from reference TRBV7-2 and TRBJ2-7): GAGVSQSPSNKVTEKGKDVELRCDPISGHTALYWYRQSLGQGLEFLIYFQGNSAPDKSGLPSDRFSAERTGGSVSTLTIQRTQQEDSAVYLCASSLAPGVQYEQYFGPGTRLTVT.

The chain recombines TRBV15 with TRBJ2-1; D is unresolved. The CDR3 loop spans 16 amino acids. Germline assignment: CDR1 LNHNV and CDR2 YYDKDF (reference sequence). Trimming stripped 0 bases from V and 8 bases from J, with 17 bases between. The CDR3 coding sequence is TGTGCCACCAGCAGAGATTACTTGTCTCGGAGTCATGAGCAGTTCTTC. This gives the protein CATSRDYLSRSHEQFF.